This T cell receptor (beta chain) was profiled in a study of beta chain features in type 1 diabetes (dated by TCRdb to between 2017 and 2018). In terms of the full investigation: No differences in mean age, gender distribution, total cell number or subset yield were found between patients and healthy donors. A total of about 100,000,000 sorted cells were examined across all samples, and RNA yield correlated strongly with the number of cells per subset. The study compared the TCRB repertoires of sorted circulating CD4+ T cell subsets in recently diagnosed type 1 diabetes patients with those in matched healthy donors. Whereas all 30 or so donors provided naive and central memory subsets, regulatory and stem cell-like memory subsets were isolated from just 8 patients and about 8 healthy donors. Here is what the overall study found, with its caveats: Sequencing cDNA rather than genomic DNA could over-represent highly expressing activated cells, although activation and CD3 levels did not differ between groups. Because small numbers of individuals were included in the HLA sub-analyses, any influence of HLA type on TCRB rearrangement was left unresolved. Naive, central memory and regulatory TCRB repertoires appeared more similar among patients than among healthy donors. PCR may preferentially amplify shorter templates, but because patient and control samples were amplified and corrected together, any resulting skew would affect both groups equally. At VDJ recombination sites, patients with type 1 diabetes made fewer insertions and deleted more nucleotides, a pattern implying thymic rearrangement abnormalities. In all four CD4+ subsets, TCRB CDR3 length was moderately but significantly shorter in type 1 diabetes patients.

From each donor, a single peripheral blood sample of about 100 mL on average was drawn into heparinised tubes. A BD FACSAria II was used to sort naive, central memory, regulatory and stem cell-like memory CD4+ T cells with a panel that included CD45RO, CCR7, CD25, CD127, CD95 and CD27. Every sorted population had a purity above 95%. PBMCs were separated immediately by Lymphoprep density gradient centrifugation and were stained directly, without being cultured. To minimize batch effects, samples were stained and sorted in pairs, one healthy donor with one patient per experiment. The entire isolated RNA was reverse transcribed using the High Capacity cDNA Reverse Transcription Kit, and thus expressed TCRB transcripts were sequenced. Naive, central memory and regulatory T cell samples underwent deep immunoSEQ sequencing, averaging around 3.7 million total reads per sample. After sorted cells were lysed in RLT buffer, RNA was extracted with DNase-treated RNeasy Micro or Mini kits, with the choice depending on cell number. Each cell subset was processed separately to prevent cross-contamination, with patient and healthy donor samples processed together. TCRB sequences were amplified from cDNA with the immunoSEQ multiplex PCR, producing 87-bp fragments spanning the CDR3 region. The amplicons were sequenced using the Illumina HiSeq platform. Processing in the source paper ran as follows. Synthetic template baselines were used to correct PCR bias computationally, reads within Hamming distance 2 were collapsed together, and singletons that could not be merged were discarded. Reads were aligned against IMGT so that V, D and J genes, CDR3 length and insertions or deletions at six rearrangement sites could be assigned. Within each subset, clonotype counts were normalized to sorted cell number, after which true diversity and Gini coefficients were computed with the tcR R package. The overlap coefficient, calculated on TCRB nucleotide sequences, was used to measure repertoire sharing. Out-of-frame TCRB sequences from naive cells were analyzed as a proxy for the pre-selection repertoire. TCRdb stores this immuneACCESS table with in-frame sequences only. Part of the clones is absent; in the studies checked, under half of the shortfall reflects unresolved V genes, and no reason is known for the rest. V and J calls and clone size come straight from that table; D and trimming were deduced from the DNA. In all, the sample holds hundreds of thousands of clones, and roughly a sixth of those were seen once. 0.07% to 0.095% of the sample comes from the top ten.

Concerning this clone itself: Its antigen has not been determined. Qualities for individual bases were not recorded, and no much larger clone is one base off.

The TCR was taken from a young man in good health. The sequenced material came from naive CD4+ T cells from blood. The label giving this sample's cell subset or site can be read as: true naive CD4+ T cells.

CDR3 reads: CSASGQGYEQYF. The base sequence is TGCAGCGCATCGGGACAGGGCTACGAGCAGTACTTC. The V and J segments used are TRBV29-1 and TRBJ2-7; 9 bases in between match TRBD1. Measured from the cysteine to the phenylalanine, the CDR3 is 12 residues long. Only the CDR3 portion is preserved as DNA: 36 bases, with reading frame beginning at the first base. CDR1 and CDR2 are drawn from the germline V gene: SQVTM, ANQGSEA. V is cut back by 7 bases and J by 3 bases, with 4 bases in the junction unmatched.